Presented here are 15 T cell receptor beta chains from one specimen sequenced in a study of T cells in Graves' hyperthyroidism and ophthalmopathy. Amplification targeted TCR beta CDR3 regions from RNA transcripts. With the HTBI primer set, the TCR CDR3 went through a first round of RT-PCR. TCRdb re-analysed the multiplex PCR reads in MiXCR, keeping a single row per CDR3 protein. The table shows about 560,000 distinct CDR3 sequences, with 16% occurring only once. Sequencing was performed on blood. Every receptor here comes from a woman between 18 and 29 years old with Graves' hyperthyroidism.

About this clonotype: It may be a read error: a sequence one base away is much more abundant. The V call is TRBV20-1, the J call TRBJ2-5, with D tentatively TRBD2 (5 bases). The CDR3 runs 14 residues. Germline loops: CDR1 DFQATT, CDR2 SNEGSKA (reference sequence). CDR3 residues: CSARAGVGMETRYF. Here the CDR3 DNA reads TGCAGTGCTAGAGCCGGGGTCGGGATGGAGACCCGGTACTTC.

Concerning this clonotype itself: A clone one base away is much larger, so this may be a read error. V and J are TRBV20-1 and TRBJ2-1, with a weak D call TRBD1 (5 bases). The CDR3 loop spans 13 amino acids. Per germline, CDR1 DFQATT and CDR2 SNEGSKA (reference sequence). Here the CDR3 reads CSARDDSYNEQSF. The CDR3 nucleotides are TGCAGTGCAAGAGACGACAGCTACAATGAGCAGTCCTTC.

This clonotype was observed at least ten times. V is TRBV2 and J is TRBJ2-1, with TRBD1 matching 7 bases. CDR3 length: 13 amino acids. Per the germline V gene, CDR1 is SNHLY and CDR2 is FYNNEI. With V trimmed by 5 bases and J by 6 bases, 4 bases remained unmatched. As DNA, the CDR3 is TGTGCCAGCAGTTCACAGGGGATCAATGAGCAGTTCTTC. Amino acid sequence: CASSSQGINEQFF. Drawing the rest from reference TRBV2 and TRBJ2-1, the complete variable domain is EPEVTQTPSHQVTQMGQEVILRCVPISNHLYFYWYRQILGQKVEFLVSFYNNEISEKSEIFDDQFSVERPDGSNFTLKIRSTKLEDSAMYFCASSSQGINEQFFGPGTRLTVL.

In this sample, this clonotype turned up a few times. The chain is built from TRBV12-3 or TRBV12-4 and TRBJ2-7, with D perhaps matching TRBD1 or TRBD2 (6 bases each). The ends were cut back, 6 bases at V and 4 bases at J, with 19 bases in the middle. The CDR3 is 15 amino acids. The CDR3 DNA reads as TGTGCCAGCAGGCACGGGGGCCTAGACTCTTACGAGCAGTACTTC. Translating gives CASRHGGLDSYEQYF.

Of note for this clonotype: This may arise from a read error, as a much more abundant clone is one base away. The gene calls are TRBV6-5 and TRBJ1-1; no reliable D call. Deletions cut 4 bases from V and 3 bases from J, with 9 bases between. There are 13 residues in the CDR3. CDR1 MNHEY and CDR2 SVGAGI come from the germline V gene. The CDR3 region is CASSSLLDTEAFF. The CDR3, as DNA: TGTGCCAGCAGTTCGCTACTGGACACTGAAGCTTTCTTT.

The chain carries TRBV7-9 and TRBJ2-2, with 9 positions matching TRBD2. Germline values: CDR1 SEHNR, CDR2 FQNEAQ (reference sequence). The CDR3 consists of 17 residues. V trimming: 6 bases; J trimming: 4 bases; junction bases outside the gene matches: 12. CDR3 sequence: CASRPRLAGASTGELFF. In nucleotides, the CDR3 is TGTGCCAGCAGGCCCCGTTTAGCGGGAGCGAGCACCGGGGAGCTGTTTTTT.

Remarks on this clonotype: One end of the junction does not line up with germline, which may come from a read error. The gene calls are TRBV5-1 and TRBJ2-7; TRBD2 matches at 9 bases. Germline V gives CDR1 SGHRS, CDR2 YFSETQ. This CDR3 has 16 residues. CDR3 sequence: CASSPGLAGSSHEQYF. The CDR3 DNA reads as TGCGCCAGCAGCCCGGGGCTAGCGGGGAGCTCCCACGAGCAGTACTTC.

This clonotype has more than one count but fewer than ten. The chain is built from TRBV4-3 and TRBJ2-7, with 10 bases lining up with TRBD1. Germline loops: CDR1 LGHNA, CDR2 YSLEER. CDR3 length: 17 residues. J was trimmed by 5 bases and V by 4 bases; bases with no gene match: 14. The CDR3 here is CASSLEILTGGLNEQYF. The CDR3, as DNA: TGCGCCAGCAGCCTCGAAATTCTGACAGGGGGCCTGAACGAGCAGTACTTC.

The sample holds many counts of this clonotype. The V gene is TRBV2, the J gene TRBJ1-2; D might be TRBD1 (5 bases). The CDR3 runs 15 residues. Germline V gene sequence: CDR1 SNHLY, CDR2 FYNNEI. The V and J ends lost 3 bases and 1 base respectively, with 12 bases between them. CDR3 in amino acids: CASSEPRGGNYGYTF. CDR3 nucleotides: TGTGCCAGCAGTGAGCCCCGGGGGGGTAACTATGGCTACACCTTC. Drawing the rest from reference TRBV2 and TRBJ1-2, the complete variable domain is EPEVTQTPSHQVTQMGQEVILRCVPISNHLYFYWYRQILGQKVEFLVSFYNNEISEKSEIFDDQFSVERPDGSNFTLKIRSTKLEDSAMYFCASSEPRGGNYGYTFGSGTRLTVV.

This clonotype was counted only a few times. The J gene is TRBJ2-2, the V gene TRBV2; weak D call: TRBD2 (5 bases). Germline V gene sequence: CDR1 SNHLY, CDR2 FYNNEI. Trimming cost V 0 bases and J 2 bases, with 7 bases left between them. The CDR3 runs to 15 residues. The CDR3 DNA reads TGTGCCAGCAGTGAAGCGCGACTAAACACCGGGGAGCTGTTTTTT. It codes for CASSEARLNTGELFF.

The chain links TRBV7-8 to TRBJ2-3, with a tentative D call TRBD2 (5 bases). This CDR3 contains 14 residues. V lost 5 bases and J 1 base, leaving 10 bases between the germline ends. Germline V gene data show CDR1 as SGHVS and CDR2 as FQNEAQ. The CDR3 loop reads CASSHTSGTDTQYF. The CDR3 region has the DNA TGTGCCAGCAGCCATACTAGTGGCACAGATACGCAGTATTTT.

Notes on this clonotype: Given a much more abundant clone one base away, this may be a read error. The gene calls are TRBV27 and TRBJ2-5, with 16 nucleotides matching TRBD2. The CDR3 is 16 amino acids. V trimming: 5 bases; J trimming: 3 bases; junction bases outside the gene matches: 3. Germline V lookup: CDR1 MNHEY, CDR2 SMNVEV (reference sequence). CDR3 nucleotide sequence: TGTGCCAGCAGTGGGGGGACTAGCGGGAGGGAAGAGACCCAGTACTTC. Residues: CASSGGTSGREETQYF.

The CDR3 DNA is TGTGCCAGCAGCTTAGCCCCGACAGGGTGGGATACGCAGTATTTT. Its protein product is CASSLAPTGWDTQYF. V is TRBV11-2 and J is TRBJ2-3; 7 bases are shared with TRBD1. V trimming: 1 base; J trimming: 6 bases; junction bases outside the gene matches: 7. Germline loops: CDR1 SGHAT, CDR2 FQNNGV. The CDR3 has 15 amino acids.

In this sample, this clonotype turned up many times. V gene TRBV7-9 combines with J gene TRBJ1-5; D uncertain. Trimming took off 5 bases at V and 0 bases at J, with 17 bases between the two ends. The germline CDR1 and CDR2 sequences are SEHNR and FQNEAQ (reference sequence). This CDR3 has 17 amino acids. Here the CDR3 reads CASSPTYRVHSNQPQHF. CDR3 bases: TGTGCCAGCAGCCCGACTTACCGAGTCCATAGCAATCAGCCCCAGCATTTT.

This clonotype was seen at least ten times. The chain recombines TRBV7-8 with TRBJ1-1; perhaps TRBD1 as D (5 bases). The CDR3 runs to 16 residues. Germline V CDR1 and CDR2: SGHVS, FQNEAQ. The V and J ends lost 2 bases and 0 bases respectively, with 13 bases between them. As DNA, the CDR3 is TGTGCCAGCAGCTTATCGGGGGGGTCGATGAACACTGAAGCTTTCTTT. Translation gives CASSLSGGSMNTEAFF.